Listed here is a single T cell receptor (beta chain). Its antigen is currently not known. No base quality information exists; no much larger clone differs at one position. These data originate in a study of regulatory T cells in long-lasting Graves disease (dated by TCRdb to 2020 to 2022). For the wider study: Persistent Graves' disease was defined as antithyroid drug treatment for over 5 years with persistently positive TSH receptor autoantibodies. Peripheral blood TCR sequencing and RNA sequencing compared persistent Graves' disease patients with newly diagnosed Graves' disease patients. The study was registered as a clinical trial and conducted in China. A total of some 33 samples were covered by TCR sequencing, comprising approximately 13 persistent and about 20 newly diagnosed Graves' disease patients. In the clinical cohort, patients with persistent Graves' disease had used antithyroid drugs for an average of roughly 10 years.

The germline V gene provides CDR1 SGHTA and CDR2 FQGNSA. There are 12 amino acids in the CDR3, from cysteine to phenylalanine inclusive. Just the 36-base CDR3 DNA is kept, in frame starting at base 1. V was cut back by 7 bases and J by 9 bases, leaving a gap of 13 bases between them. Explained via the paper, the time point label denotes: persistent/refractory GD, antithyroid drugs over 5 years with positive TRAb. RNA was extracted from PBMCs in TRIzol for both TCR sequencing and RNA sequencing. The diagnosis of Graves' disease followed American Thyroid Association guidelines. Patients were recruited from an endocrinology department in Xi'an, China. Each patient gave about 9.1 milliliters of peripheral blood, collected in an EDTA anticoagulant tube. Ficoll Paque Plus density gradient separation was used to isolate PBMCs, and no further T cell sorting was performed. An Agilent 2100 Bioanalyzer and agarose gel were used to check RNA quality, and a NanoDrop 2000 was used to measure RNA concentration.

The study at large found these results: More public clonotypes were shared among persistent patients (under 3,000) than among newly diagnosed patients (more than 950). The authors acknowledged the small sample size as a limitation that may reduce accuracy. Peripheral blood alone was examined, since thyroid tissue, which constituted the primary lesion, could not be accessed. Sequencing and analysis were limited to the TCR beta chain. Lower TCR Shannon entropy and fewer highly expanded clones were observed in persistent Graves' disease patients than in newly diagnosed patients, which suggested clonal expansion. TRBV28, TRBJ1-2 and TRBJ2-5 were preferentially used in persistent disease, while TRBV20-1 and TRBJ2-1 were favored in newly diagnosed disease.

Receptors were amplified or captured by multiplex PCR. This sample was sequenced with an Illumina HiSeq 4000. To build TCR beta libraries, CDR3 regions were amplified by Arm-PCR using iRepertoire HTBI primers. Before sequencing, the PCR products underwent gel purification. The paper's processing steps were these. Gene usage analysis of CDR3 amino acid clonotypes relied on the roughly 58 TRBV and 13 to 15 TRBJ segments identified across samples. COPE and FqMerger were used to merge filtered high-quality paired reads into contigs. BLAST was used to align contigs to the IMGT TRBV, TRBD and TRBJ reference genes, and CDR3 was defined following IMGT. Highly expanded clones were defined as clonotypes with a frequency above 0.1%. Repertoire diversity was measured by Shannon entropy, and V-J evenness by the Gini coefficient. A clonotype was considered public if more than one individual shared it. TCRdb reran the public reads through fastp at Q25 and MiXCR, keeping productive beta chains. Rows matching on CDR3 protein sequence are summarized as one entry with the most common DNA and genes. These V and J calls derive from TCRdb rather than the authors' analysis. The sample table lists hundreds of thousands of distinct CDR3 sequences, less than 25% of them with a count of one. Under 25% of the sample goes to the ten largest clones.

Sequencing was performed on peripheral blood mononuclear cells (PBMCs), taken when the disease was refractory, from a patient treated with antithyroid drugs. The chain links TRBV7-2 with TRBJ2-1; the D segment cannot be called with confidence. The receptor was isolated from a female donor with Graves disease. The DNA is as follows: TGTGCCAGCAATGCTGTTTTCACTGAGCAGTTCTTC. Its protein is CASNAVFTEQFF. With the rest looked up from the reference TRBV7-2 and TRBJ2-1 genes rather than sequenced, the full variable domain is GAGVSQSPSNKVTEKGKDVELRCDPISGHTALYWYRQSLGQGLEFLIYFQGNSAPDKSGLPSDRFSAERTGGSVSTLTIQRTQQEDSAVYLCASNAVFTEQFFGPGTRLTVL.